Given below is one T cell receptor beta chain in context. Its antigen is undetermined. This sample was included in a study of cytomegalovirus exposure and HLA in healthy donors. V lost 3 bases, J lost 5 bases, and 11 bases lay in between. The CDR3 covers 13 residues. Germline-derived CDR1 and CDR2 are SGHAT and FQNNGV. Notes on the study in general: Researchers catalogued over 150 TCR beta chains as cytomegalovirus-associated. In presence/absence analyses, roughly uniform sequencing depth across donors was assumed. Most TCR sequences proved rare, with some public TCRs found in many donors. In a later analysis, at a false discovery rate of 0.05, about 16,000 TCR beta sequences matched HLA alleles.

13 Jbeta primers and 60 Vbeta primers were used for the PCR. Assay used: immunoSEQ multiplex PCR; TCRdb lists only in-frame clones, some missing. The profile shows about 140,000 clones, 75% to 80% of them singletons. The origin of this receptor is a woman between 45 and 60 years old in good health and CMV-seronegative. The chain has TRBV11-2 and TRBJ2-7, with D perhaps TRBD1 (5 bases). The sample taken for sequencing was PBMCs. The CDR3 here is CASSLGRVNEQYF. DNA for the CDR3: TGTGCCAGCAGCTTGGGCAGGGTGAACGAGCAGTACTTC.